The following is a T cell receptor beta chain sequence with its context. Per germline, CDR1 LGHNA and CDR2 YSLEER. V lost 4 bases and J lost 5, with 15 bases in between. The CDR3 loop spans 16 amino acids. This record comes from a study of blood T cell repertoires in COVID-19. Looking at the study overall: The United States, Italy and Spain were the sources of the acute and convalescent COVID-19 samples. T cells, B-cell-depleted T cells, or PBMCs provided the cDNA or gDNA that served as material.

Study processing details: Reference gene primer amplification gave estimated nucleated cell counts. The protocol was immunoSEQ multiplex PCR, while the TCRdb copy is restricted to in-frame clones and leaves out a portion. V and J calls plus clone size are reproduced from that table; the DNA served to infer D and trimming. The sample has 84,000 or so clones; around 92% are singletons. The chain uses TRBV4-3 and TRBJ1-6, with a tentative D call TRBD1 (5 bases). This TCR was recovered from a woman aged 60-75 years with active COVID-19. Sequencing was done on a sample of peripheral blood. In DNA, the CDR3 is TGCGCCAGCAGCCTAAAGGGGATCGGTGATAATTCACCCCTCCACTTT. It is translated as CASSLKGIGDNSPLHF.